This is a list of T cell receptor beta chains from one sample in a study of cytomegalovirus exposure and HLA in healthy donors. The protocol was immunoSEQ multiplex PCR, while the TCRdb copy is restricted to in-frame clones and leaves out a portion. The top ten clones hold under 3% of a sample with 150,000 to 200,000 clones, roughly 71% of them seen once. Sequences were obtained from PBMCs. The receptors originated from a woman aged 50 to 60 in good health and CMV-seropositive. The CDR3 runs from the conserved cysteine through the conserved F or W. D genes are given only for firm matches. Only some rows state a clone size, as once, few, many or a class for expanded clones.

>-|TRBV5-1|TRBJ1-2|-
CASSFQGGPHGYTF
TGCGCCAGCAGCTTCCAAGGGGGTCCCCATGGCTACACCTTC
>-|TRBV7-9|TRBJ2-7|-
CASSLPRGQIYEQYF
TGTGCCAGCAGCCTACCGAGAGGACAGATCTACGAGCAGTACTTC
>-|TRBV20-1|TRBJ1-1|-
CSAPMNTEAFF
TGCAGTGCTCCAATGAACACTGAAGCTTTCTTT
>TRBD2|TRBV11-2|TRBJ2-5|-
CASSPMSGGDIKTQYF
TGTGCCAGCAGTCCAATGAGCGGGGGGGACATAAAGACCCAGTACTTC
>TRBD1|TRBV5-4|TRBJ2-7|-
CASSADAQGPYEQYF
TGTGCCAGCAGCGCAGATGCACAGGGGCCCTACGAGCAGTACTTC
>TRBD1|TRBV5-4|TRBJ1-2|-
CASSSPRDRAYTF
TGTGCCAGCAGCTCACCCCGGGACAGGGCCTACACCTTC
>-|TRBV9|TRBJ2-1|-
CASSPRENYNEQFF
TGTGCCAGCAGCCCCCGGGAGAACTACAATGAGCAGTTCTTC
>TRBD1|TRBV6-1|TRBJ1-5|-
CASREELGTVNQPQHF
TGTGCCAGCAGGGAAGAGCTAGGGACAGTCAATCAGCCCCAGCATTTT
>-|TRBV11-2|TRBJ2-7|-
CASSLATGGGYEQYF
TGTGCCAGCAGCTTAGCGACAGGTGGTGGATACGAGCAGTACTTC
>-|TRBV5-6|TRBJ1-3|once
CASRSTGIGNTIYF
TGTGCCAGCAGGTCGACGGGTATTGGAAACACCATATATTTT
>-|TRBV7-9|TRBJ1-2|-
CASSRGYGYTF
TGTGCCAGCAGCAGGGGTTATGGCTACACCTTC
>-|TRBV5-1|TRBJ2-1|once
CASSWAGPYYNEQFF
TGCGCCAGCAGCTGGGCGGGGCCCTACTACAATGAGCAGTTCTTC
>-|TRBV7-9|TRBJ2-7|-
CASSLGVGAYEQYF
TGTGCCAGCAGCTTAGGTGTAGGAGCCTACGAGCAGTACTTC
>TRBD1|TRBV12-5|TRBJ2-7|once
CASGSGQGVYEQYF
TGTGCTAGTGGTTCGGGACAGGGGGTGTACGAGCAGTACTTC
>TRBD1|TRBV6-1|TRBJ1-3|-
CASRRQGARGNTIYF
TGTGCCAGCAGACGCCAGGGGGCGCGGGGAAACACCATATATTTT
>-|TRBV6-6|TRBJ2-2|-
CASSSRRGGDTGELFF
TGTGCCAGCAGTTCCAGGAGGGGGGGGGACACCGGGGAGCTGTTTTTT
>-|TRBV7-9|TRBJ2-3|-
CASSFFEVTDTQYF
TGTGCCAGCAGCTTCTTCGAGGTTACAGATACGCAGTATTTT
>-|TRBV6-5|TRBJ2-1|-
CASSRDSYNEQFF
TGTGCCAGCAGTCGAGACAGCTACAATGAGCAGTTCTTC
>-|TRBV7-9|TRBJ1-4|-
CASMYTANEKLFF
TGTGCCAGCATGTACACCGCCAATGAAAAACTGTTTTTT
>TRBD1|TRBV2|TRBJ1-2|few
CASRTRQGRYGYTF
TGTGCCAGCAGGACTCGACAGGGGCGGTATGGCTACACCTTC
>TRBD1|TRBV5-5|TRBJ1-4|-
CASSPGQGDRKLFF
TGTGCCAGCAGCCCGGGACAGGGGGATCGTAAACTGTTTTTT
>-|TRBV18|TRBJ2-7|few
CASSLDSSSYEQYF
TGTGCCAGCTCACTGGACAGTTCCTCCTACGAGCAGTACTTC
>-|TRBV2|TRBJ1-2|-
CASSGGTIIYGYTF
TGTGCCAGCAGTGGAGGGACAATCATCTATGGCTACACCTTC
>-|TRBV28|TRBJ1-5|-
CASMSGLNQPQHF
TGTGCCAGCATGTCAGGGCTCAATCAGCCCCAGCATTTT
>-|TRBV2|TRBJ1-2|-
CASSELSQGSGYTF
TGTGCCAGCAGTGAATTGAGTCAGGGGTCTGGCTACACCTTC
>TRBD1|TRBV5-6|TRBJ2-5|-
CASSLPGQGSFEYF
TGTGCCAGCAGCCTTCCGGGACAGGGGTCATTTGAGTACTTC
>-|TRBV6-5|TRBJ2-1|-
CASSYQAPQYNEQFF
TGTGCCAGCAGTTATCAGGCACCCCAGTACAATGAGCAGTTCTTC
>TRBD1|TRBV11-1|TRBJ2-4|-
CASSWDRDGKNIQYF
TGTGCCAGCAGTTGGGACAGGGACGGCAAAAACATTCAGTACTTC
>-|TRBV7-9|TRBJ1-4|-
CASSLAGGSYEKLFF
TGTGCCAGCAGCTTAGCGGGGGGGTCCTACGAAAAACTGTTTTTT
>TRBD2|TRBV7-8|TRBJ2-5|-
CASSLALFSGRVETQYF
TGTGCCAGCAGCTTAGCGCTATTTAGCGGGAGGGTGGAGACCCAGTACTTC
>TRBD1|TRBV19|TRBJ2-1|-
CASSAWTGSYNEQFF
TGTGCCAGTAGTGCCTGGACAGGGTCCTACAATGAGCAGTTCTTC
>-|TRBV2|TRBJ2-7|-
CASMGSRGSYEQYF
TGTGCCAGCATGGGTTCCAGGGGTTCGTACGAGCAGTACTTC
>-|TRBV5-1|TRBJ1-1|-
CASSLIGQIEAFF
TGCGCCAGCAGCTTGATCGGACAGATTGAAGCTTTCTTT
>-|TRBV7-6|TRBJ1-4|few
CASSFQGQTNEKLFF
TGTGCCAGCAGCTTTCAAGGACAGACTAATGAAAAACTGTTTTTT
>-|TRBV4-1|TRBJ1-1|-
CASSQEGGMNTEAFF
TGCGCCAGCAGCCAAGAGGGGGGAATGAACACTGAAGCTTTCTTT
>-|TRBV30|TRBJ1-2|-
CAWSVGPGVGYGYTF
TGTGCCTGGAGTGTAGGTCCGGGGGTCGGCTATGGCTACACCTTC
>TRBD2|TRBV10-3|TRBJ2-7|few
CAISKTSGGDFFSYEQYF
TGTGCCATCAGCAAGACTAGCGGGGGGGATTTTTTCTCCTACGAGCAGTACTTC
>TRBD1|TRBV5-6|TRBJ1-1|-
CASSLQGAGGAFF
TGTGCCAGCAGCTTGCAGGGGGCGGGCGGAGCTTTCTTT
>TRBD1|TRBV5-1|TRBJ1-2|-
CASSPGQGAYGYTF
TGCGCCAGCAGCCCCGGACAGGGGGCCTATGGCTACACCTTC
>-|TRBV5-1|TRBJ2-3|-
CASSLLGGTDTQYF
TGCGCCAGCAGCTTGCTTGGAGGCACAGATACGCAGTATTTT
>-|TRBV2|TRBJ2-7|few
CASGESYEQYF
TGTGCCAGCGGAGAATCCTACGAGCAGTACTTC
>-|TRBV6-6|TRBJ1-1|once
CASSATVSSAFF
TGTGCCAGCAGTGCTACTGTTAGTTCGGCTTTCTTT
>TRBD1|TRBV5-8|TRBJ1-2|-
CASSSKDRGNGYGYTF
TGTGCCAGCAGCTCCAAAGACAGGGGGAACGGCTATGGCTACACCTTC
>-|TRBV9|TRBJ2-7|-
CASSVGAGEQYF
TGTGCCAGCAGCGTAGGGGCGGGCGAGCAGTACTTC
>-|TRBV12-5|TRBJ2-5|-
CASGSLGEGVTQYF
TGTGCTAGTGGTTCCCTGGGAGAGGGGGTGACCCAGTACTTC
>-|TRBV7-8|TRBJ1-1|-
CASSLSTGRAFF
TGTGCCAGCAGCTTGTCGACAGGTCGGGCTTTCTTT